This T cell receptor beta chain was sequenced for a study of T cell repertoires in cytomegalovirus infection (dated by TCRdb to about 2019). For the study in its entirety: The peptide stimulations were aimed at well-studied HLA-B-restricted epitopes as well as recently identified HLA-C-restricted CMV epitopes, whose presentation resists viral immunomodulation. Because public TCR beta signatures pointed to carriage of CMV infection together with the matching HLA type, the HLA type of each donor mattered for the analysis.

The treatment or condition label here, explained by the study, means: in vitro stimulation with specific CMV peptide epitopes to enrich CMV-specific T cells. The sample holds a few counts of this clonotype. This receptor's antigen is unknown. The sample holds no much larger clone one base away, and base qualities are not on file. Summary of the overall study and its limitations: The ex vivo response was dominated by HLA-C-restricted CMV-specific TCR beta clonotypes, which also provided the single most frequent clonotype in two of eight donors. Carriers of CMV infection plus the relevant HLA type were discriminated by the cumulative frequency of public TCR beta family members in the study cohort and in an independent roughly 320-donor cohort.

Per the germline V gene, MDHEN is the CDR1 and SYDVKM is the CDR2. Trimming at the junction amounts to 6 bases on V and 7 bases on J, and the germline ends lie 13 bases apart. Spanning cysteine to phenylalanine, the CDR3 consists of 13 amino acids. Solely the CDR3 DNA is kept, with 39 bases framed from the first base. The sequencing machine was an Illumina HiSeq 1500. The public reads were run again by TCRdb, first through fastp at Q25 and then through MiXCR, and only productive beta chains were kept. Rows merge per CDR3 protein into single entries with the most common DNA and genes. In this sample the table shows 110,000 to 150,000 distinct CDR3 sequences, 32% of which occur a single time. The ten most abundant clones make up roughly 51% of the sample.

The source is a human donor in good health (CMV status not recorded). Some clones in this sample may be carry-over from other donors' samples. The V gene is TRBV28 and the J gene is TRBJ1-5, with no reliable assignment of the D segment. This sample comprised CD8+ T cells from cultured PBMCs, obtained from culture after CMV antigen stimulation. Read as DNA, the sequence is TGTGCCAGCAGAAACCCGGATGGGCAGCCCCAGCATTTT. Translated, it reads CASRNPDGQPQHF.